This T cell receptor (beta chain) was captured in a study of T cells after yellow fever vaccination. Study information: Fractions with few cells were prepared using SMART-Seq v4 Ultra Low Input.

Production of TCR cDNA was by 5'RACE template switching, which also added a universal primer site and UMIs. Via MiXCR, TCRdb re-called the 5' RACE reads, giving one row per CDR3 protein. This repertoire shows about 240,000 distinct CDR3 sequences, 6.9% found once; its top ten account for approximately 0.84%. Germline CDR1 MNHEY, CDR2 SMNVEV (reference sequence). Trimming cost V 4 bases and J 4 bases; bases outside gene matches: 9. The length of the CDR3 is 17 residues. There are a few counts of this clonotype. Antigen specificity is unknown. Study-wide points: Reappearing after the booster were most of the clones from primary vaccination (around 95% CD4, roughly 86% CD8).

The V call is TRBV27, the J call TRBJ2-3; 12 bases match TRBD2. This clonotype was sampled from a man aged 30 to 39 who received the YFV17D yellow fever vaccine. The specimen comprised CD4+ T cells sorted from PBMCs, sampled 15 days after the yellow fever booster vaccination. The CDR3 sequence: CASSSPGLAGRSDTQYF. CDR3 DNA sequence: TGTGCCAGCAGTTCACCCGGACTAGCGGGAAGATCAGATACGCAGTATTTT.